This T cell receptor beta chain came from a study of response to subunit inactivated influenza vaccine. There are 15 residues in the CDR3. V lost 1 base and J lost 7; bases outside the gene matches: 7. Per germline, CDR1 LGHDT and CDR2 YNNKEL (reference sequence). This clonotype was recorded at least ten times. TCRdb passed the RT-PCR reads through MiXCR, listing each CDR3 protein once. The table records under 500,000 distinct CDR3 sequences, roughly 9.8% of them present only once. The sequence derives from a man aged 50 to 60 who received an inactivated influenza vaccine. This chain links TRBV3-1 with TRBJ2-7, with 10 bases aligning to TRBD2. Sample: PBMCs from blood, taken roughly 46 days after vaccination. CDR3 residues: CASSQVLAGVKEQYF. The DNA for the CDR3 is TGTGCCAGCAGCCAAGTGCTAGCGGGAGTAAAGGAGCAGTACTTC.